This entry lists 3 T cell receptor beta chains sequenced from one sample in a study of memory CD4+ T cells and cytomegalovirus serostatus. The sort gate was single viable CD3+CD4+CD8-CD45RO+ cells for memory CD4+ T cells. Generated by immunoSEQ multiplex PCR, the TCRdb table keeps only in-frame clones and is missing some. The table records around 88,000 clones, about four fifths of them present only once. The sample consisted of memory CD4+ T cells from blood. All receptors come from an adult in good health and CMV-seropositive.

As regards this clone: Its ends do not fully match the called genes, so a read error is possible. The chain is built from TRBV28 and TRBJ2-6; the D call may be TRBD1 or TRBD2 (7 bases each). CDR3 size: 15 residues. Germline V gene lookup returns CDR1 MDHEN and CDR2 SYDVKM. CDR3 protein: CASSMSQGGANVQTF. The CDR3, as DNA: TGTGCCAGCAGCATGAGCCAGGGGGGGGCCAACGTCCAGACTTTC.

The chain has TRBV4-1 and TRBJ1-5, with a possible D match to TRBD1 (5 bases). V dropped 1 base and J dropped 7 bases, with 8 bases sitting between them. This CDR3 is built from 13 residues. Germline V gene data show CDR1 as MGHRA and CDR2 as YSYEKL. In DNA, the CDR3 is TGCGCCAGCAGCCAAGGATGGGGGCAGCCCCAGCATTTT. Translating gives CASSQGWGQPQHF.

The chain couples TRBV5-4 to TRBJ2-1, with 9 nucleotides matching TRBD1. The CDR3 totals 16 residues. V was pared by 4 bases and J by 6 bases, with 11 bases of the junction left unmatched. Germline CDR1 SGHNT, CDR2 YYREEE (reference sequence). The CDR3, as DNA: TGTGCCAGCAGCCTGACGACAGGGGGAGGATTCAATGAGCAGTTCTTC. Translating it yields CASSLTTGGGFNEQFF.